This TCR beta chain was recovered during a study of T cell responses to AZD1222 COVID-19 vaccine. On the study more broadly: Second doses were pooled across both intervals (about 4 or about 12 weeks).

V was pared by 7 bases and J by 11 bases, with 17 bases between. Per the germline V gene, CDR1 is SNHLY and CDR2 is FYNNEI. CDR3 length equals 12 residues. Profiled with immunoSEQ multiplex PCR; TCRdb holds only in-frame clones, not every one. The sample consists of about 97,000 clones, 85% to 90% of them appearing once. Turning to this clone: Its antigen is not identified.

Study-wide findings and caveats: Sampling captured repertoires only after the peak T cell response. Recipients of two AZD1222 doses showed rising Spike-specific TCR breadth and depth.

The material was peripheral blood, obtained on day 0 of AZD1222 vaccination. V gene TRBV2 combines with J gene TRBJ1-1, with D possibly matching TRBD1 (5 bases). This TCR was sampled from an adult in good health. The CDR3, as DNA: TGTGCCAGCACCGGGACCCGGGTGGTGGCTTTCTTT. Residues: CASTGTRVVAFF.